Listed below are T cell receptor beta chains from one sample, sequenced in a study of blood T cell repertoires in COVID-19. This table comes from immunoSEQ multiplex PCR, and its TCRdb copy is limited to in-frame clones, with some not included. The sample has 250,000 or so clones; roughly four fifths are singletons. The sequenced sample consisted of peripheral blood. Every receptor here comes from a man aged 30 to 39 who had recovered from COVID-19. The conserved cysteine and the conserved F or W are not part of the CDR3 here. Expanded clones are given a class, and other clones once, few, many or no size at all.

V gene	J gene	clone size	CDR3 protein
TRBV14	TRBJ1-2	NA	ASSRGQASYGYT
TRBV6-1	TRBJ1-1	NA	ASSEARRNTEAF
TRBV3-1/TRBV3-2	TRBJ1-1	NA	ASSLSGRPTEAF
TRBV11-2	TRBJ2-5	once	ASSLRSGGETQY
TRBV28	TRBJ1-6	few	ASGRAGGGSPLH
TRBV7-9	TRBJ2-7	NA	ASSNTYEQY
TRBV5-1	TRBJ1-6	NA	ASSLGGQGRSPLH
TRBV2	TRBJ1-6	few	ASSSGHLSSYNSPLH
TRBV6-6	TRBJ2-1	NA	ASSYSQDRGYNEQF
TRBV5-1	TRBJ1-1	NA	ASSLVQGHTEAF
TRBV7-2	TRBJ2-5	few	ASSPTLLLAGGGETQY
TRBV24-1	TRBJ2-5	NA	ATSEARGETQY
TRBV6-7	TRBJ2-2	many	ASSYGGQDTGELF
TRBV19	TRBJ2-5	NA	ASSMISGAAQETQY
TRBV7-9	TRBJ1-1	NA	ASSLAAGAKAF
TRBV5-5	TRBJ1-3	NA	ASSLGWSGSGNTIY
TRBV18	TRBJ2-5	NA	ASLRDSGSQETQY
TRBV5-1	TRBJ2-3	NA	ASSVTPTQITDTQY
TRBV3-1/TRBV3-2	TRBJ2-7	NA	ASSQDDRAEQY
TRBV27	TRBJ2-7	NA	ASQGQAYEQY
TRBV7-3	TRBJ2-1	many	ASSLGLAGPSEQF
TRBV2	TRBJ2-7	once	ASSGKGKGVRYEQY